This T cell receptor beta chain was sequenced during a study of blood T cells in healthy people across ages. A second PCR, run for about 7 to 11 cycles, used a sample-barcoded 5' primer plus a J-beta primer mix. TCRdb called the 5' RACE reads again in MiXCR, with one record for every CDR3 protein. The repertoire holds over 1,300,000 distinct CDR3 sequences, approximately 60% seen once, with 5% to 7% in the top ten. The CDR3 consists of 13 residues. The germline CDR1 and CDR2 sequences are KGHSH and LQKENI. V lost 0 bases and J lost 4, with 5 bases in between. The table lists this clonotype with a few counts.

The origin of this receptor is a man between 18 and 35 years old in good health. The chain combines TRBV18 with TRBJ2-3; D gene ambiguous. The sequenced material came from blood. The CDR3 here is CASSPPAADTQYF. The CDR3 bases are TGTGCCAGCTCACCACCGGCGGCAGATACGCAGTATTTT.